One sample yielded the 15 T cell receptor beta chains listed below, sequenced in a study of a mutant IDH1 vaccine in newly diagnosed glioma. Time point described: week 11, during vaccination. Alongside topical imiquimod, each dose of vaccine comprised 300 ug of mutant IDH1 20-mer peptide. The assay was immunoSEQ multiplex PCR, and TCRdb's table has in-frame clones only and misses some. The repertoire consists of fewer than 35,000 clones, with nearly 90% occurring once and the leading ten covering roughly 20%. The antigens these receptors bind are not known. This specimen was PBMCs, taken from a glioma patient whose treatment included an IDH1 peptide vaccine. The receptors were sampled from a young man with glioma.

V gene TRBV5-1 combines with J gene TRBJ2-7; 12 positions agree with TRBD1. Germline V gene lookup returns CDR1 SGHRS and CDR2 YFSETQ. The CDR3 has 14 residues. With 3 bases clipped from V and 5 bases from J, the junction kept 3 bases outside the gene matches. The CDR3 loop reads CASSWGQGANEQYF. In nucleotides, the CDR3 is TGCGCCAGCAGCTGGGGACAGGGGGCGAACGAGCAGTACTTC.

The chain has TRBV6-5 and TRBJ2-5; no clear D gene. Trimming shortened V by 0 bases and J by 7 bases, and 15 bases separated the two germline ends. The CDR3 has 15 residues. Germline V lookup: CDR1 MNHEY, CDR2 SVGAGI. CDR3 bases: TGTGCCAGCAGTTACTCGGAACAGACCTCCTGGACCCAGTACTTC. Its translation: CASSYSEQTSWTQYF.

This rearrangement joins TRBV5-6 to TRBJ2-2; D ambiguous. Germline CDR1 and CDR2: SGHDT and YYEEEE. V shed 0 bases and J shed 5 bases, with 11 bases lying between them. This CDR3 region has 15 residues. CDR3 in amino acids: CASSLGPSRTGELFF. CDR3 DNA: TGTGCCAGCAGCTTGGGGCCCTCGAGAACCGGGGAGCTGTTTTTT.

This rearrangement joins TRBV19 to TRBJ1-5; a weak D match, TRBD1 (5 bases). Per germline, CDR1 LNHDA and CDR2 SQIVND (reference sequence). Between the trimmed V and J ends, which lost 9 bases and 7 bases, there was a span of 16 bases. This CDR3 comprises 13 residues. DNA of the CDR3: TGTGCCAGACCTGGGGGGGGGAGGCAGCCCCAGCATTTT. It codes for CARPGGGRQPQHF. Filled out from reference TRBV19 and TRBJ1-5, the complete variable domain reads DGGITQSPKYLFRKEGQNVTLSCEQNLNHDAMYWYRQDPGQGLRLIYYSQIVNDFQKGDIAEGYSVSREKKESFPLTVTSAQKNPTAFYLCARPGGGRQPQHFGDGTRLSIL.

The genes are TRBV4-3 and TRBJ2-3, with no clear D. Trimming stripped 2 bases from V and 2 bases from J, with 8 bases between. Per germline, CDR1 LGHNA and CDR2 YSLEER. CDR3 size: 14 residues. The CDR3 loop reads CASSQFKFTDTQYF. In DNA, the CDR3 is TGCGCCAGCAGCCAATTCAAGTTCACAGATACGCAGTATTTT.

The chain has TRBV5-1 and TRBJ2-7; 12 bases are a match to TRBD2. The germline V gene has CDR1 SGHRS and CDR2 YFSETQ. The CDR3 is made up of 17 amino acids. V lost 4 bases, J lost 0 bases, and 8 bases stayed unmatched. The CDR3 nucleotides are TGCGCCAGCAGCACCGGACTAGCGGGATCCCTCTCCTACGAGCAGTACTTC. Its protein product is CASSTGLAGSLSYEQYF.

The CDR3, as DNA: TGCGCCAGCAGCCAAGTCCCCAGACGGAGGGACACTGAAGCTTTCTTT. Its translation is CASSQVPRRRDTEAFF. The chain combines TRBV4-1 with TRBJ1-1; D unresolved. Germline assignment: CDR1 MGHRA and CDR2 YSYEKL. The CDR3 is 16 residues long. V was shortened by 1 base and J by 3 bases, with 15 bases between the two germline ends.

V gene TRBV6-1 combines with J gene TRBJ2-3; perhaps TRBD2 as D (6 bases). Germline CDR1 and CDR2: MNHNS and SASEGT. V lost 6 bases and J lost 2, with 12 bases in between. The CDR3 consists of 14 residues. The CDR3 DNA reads TGTGCCAGCAGAGACGTAGCGGACACAGATACGCAGTATTTT. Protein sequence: CASRDVADTDTQYF.

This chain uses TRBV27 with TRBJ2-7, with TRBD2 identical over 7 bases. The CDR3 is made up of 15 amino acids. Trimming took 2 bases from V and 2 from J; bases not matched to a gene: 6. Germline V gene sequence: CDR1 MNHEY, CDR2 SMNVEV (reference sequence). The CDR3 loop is CASSLGLAATYEQYF. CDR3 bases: TGTGCCAGCAGTTTAGGGCTAGCGGCAACCTACGAGCAGTACTTC.

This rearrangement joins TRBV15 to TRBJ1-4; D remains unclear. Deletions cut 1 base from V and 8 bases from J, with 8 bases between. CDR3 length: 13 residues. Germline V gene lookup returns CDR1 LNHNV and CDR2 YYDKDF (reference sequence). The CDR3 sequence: CATSRAYVEKLFF. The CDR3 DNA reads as TGTGCCACCAGCAGAGCCTACGTCGAAAAACTGTTTTTT. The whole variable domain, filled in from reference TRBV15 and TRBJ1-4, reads DAMVIQNPRYQVTQFGKPVTLSCSQTLNHNVMYWYQQKSSQAPKLLFHYYDKDFNNEADTPDNFQSRRPNTSFCFLDIRSPGLGDTAMYLCATSRAYVEKLFFGSGTQLSVL.

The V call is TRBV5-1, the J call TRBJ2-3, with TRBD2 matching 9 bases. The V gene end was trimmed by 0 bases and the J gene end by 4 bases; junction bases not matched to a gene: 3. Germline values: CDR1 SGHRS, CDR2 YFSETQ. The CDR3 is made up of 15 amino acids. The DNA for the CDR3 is TGCGCCAGCAGCTTGGGCGGGAGGGCCGCAGATACGCAGTATTTT. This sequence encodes CASSLGGRAADTQYF.

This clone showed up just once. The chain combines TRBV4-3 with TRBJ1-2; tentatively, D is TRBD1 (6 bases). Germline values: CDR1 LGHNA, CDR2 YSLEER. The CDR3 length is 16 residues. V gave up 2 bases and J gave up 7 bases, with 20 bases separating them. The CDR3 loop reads CASSQTDSPQVSGYTF. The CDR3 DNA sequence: TGCGCCAGCAGCCAAACGGACAGCCCCCAAGTTTCTGGCTACACCTTC.

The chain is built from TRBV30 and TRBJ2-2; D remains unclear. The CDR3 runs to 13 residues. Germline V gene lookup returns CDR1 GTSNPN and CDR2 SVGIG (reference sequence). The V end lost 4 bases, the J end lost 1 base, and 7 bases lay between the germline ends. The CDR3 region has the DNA TGTGCCTGGACCAGCTTGAACACCGGGGAGCTGTTTTTT. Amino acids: CAWTSLNTGELFF.

CDR3: CASSQGQAYNEQFF. The CDR3 DNA reads as TGCGCCAGCAGCCAAGGACAGGCCTACAATGAGCAGTTCTTC. The genes are TRBV4-3 and TRBJ2-1; possibly TRBD1 for D (6 bases). V was trimmed by 1 base and J by 2 bases, leaving 6 bases between them. Germline CDR1 is LGHNA and CDR2 is YSLEER. The length of the CDR3 is 14 residues.

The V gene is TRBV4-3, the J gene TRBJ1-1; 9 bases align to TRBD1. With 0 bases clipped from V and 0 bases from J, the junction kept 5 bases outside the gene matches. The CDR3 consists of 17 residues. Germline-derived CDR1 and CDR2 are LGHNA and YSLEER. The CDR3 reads CASSQENWDRVNTEAFF. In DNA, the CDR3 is TGCGCCAGCAGCCAAGAAAATTGGGACAGGGTGAACACTGAAGCTTTCTTT.